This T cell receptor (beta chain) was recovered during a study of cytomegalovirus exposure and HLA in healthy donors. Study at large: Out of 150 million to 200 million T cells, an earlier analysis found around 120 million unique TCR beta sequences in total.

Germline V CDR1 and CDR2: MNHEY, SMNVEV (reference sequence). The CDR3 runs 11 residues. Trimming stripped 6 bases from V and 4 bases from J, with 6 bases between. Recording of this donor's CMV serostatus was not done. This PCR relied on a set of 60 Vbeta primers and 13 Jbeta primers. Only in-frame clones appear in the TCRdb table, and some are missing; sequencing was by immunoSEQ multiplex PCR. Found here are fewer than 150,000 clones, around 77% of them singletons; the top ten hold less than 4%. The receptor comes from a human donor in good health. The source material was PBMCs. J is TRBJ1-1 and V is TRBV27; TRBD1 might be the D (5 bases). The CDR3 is CASRDSTEAFF. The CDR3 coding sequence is TGTGCCAGCAGAGACAGCACTGAAGCTTTCTTT.